A single T cell receptor (beta chain) is shown here with its context. Its binding antigen is unknown. Base qualities are not provided; no much larger clone lies one nucleotide away. Inclusive of the bounding cysteine and phenylalanine, the CDR3 is 15 residues long. Only the CDR3 portion is preserved as DNA: 45 bases, with reading frame beginning at the first base. CDR1 and CDR2 (SGDLS, YYNGEE) derive from the germline V gene. For this chain, trimming is 3 bases at the V end and 4 bases at the J end, and the number of junction bases without a gene match is 6. The data were obtained in a study of blood T cell repertoires in COVID-19 (dated by TCRdb to 2020 to 2021). In terms of the full investigation: Collaborator samples came from the United States, Italy and Spain and covered acute and convalescent phases of COVID-19. The material from the prospective study consisted of cDNA or gDNA derived from T cells, B-cell-depleted T cells, or PBMCs. Deeply sampled blood TCRbeta repertoires from subjects exposed to, actively infected with, or recovered from COVID-19 were included in the dataset. The repertoires were released in a freely available public database meant as a resource for research on the immune response to SARS-CoV-2. Samples came from the ongoing ImmuneRACE study (first 160 participants) plus 1,254 subjects from 6 global collaborators. A de-identified subject ID, COVID-19 status, age in years and sex were almost always included in the sample metadata. Where available, HLA class I and class II types were obtained from metadata supplied by the sample provider rather than from assay-based typing. On the study overall, not on this receptor specifically: Clinical and demographic metadata were provided uncurated, with the amount varying by source and participant.

Participants in the prospective study were aged roughly 18 to 89 years, lived in 20 to 25 United States geographic areas, and enrolled through a virtual design. Cohort assignment in the prospective study relied on participant-reported clinical history from a screening survey and a study questionnaire. In the prospective study, mobile phlebotomists collected whole blood, serum and a nasopharyngeal or oropharyngeal swab from each participant. Prospective study participants could optionally give additional blood draws and questionnaires over an approximately 2-month period. Blood samples from the prospective study were shipped frozen or at room temperature prior to DNA extraction. The immunoSEQ Assay, a bias-controlled multiplex PCR, was used to amplify TCRbeta CDR3 regions from genomic DNA. The original methods were these. The number of nucleated cells in each sample was estimated from the amplification of reference gene primers within the assay. To quantify the absolute abundance of each unique TCRbeta CDR3 rearrangement, sequence reads were collapsed and filtered. For each sample, productive Simpson clonality was calculated as the square root of Simpson's diversity index over productive rearrangements. This immuneACCESS table, as held by TCRdb, lists in-frame sequences with V and J called but not all clones. Of the missing ones, under half trace to an unresolved V gene in checked studies; the others have no known cause. The V and J calls and clone size are taken from that table; D and trimming were inferred from the DNA. The sample data list about 150,000 clones, and roughly four fifths of these were observed just once. The biggest ten clones account for roughly 3.5% of the sample.

Recombination connected TRBV9 to TRBJ2-1, with 8 bases in between that match TRBD2. The sequencing sample was made of PBMCs or T cells enriched from blood (not recorded which). This receptor was taken from a woman aged 45-65 years with acute COVID-19. The bases are TGTGCCAGCAGCGCCGGACTAGCAGGTTACAATGAGCAGTTCTTC. Its translation reads: CASSAGLAGYNEQFF.